Presented here are 5 T cell receptor beta chains from one specimen sequenced in a study of shared clonotypes between healthy human individuals. Only in-frame clones appear in the TCRdb table, and some are missing; sequencing was by immunoSEQ multiplex PCR. The table has millions of clones, approximately 94% seen once; the top ten hold roughly 1.1%. Only CD45RO-negative cells positively selected for CCR7 counted as naive CD8 cells, so terminally differentiated effector memory CD45RA+ cells were excluded. The sample was naive CD8+ T cells sorted from blood. The receptors originated from a man younger than 30 in good health.

The V gene is TRBV1, the J gene TRBJ1-1. TRBV1 is given as a pseudogene. The CDR3 is 16 amino acids. The CDR3 DNA follows: TGCACCAGCAGCCAAGATAAGGCCCAAGGGAACACTGAAGCTTTCTTT. Encoded protein: CTSSQDKAQGNTEAFF.

This clone was seen just once. This chain links TRBV28 with TRBJ1-4; 7 bases line up with TRBD1. Trimming at V came to 3 bases and at J to 5 bases, leaving 6 bases not matched to a gene. Germline V CDR1 and CDR2: MDHEN, SYDVKM. This CDR3 is built from 15 residues. The DNA of the CDR3 is TGTGCCAGCAGTTTTGACAGGGTAGGAAATGAAAAACTGTTTTTT. As protein: CASSFDRVGNEKLFF.

The chain has TRBV19 and TRBJ2-7; possible D gene TRBD1, 5 bases. Germline V gives CDR1 LNHDA, CDR2 SQIVND (reference sequence). The CDR3 totals 13 residues. V lost 3 bases and J lost 5, with 11 bases in between. CDR3 bases: TGTGCCAGTAGTATGTTGGGCAGGGACGAGCAGTACTTC. It is translated as CASSMLGRDEQYF.

V usage is TRBV19 and J usage is TRBJ1-5; D gene unclear. The germline V gene has CDR1 LNHDA and CDR2 SQIVND (reference sequence). This CDR3 is built from 13 residues. The V and J ends lost 6 bases and 6 bases respectively, with 12 bases between them. CDR3 loop: CASREDSIQPQHF. The CDR3, as DNA: TGTGCCAGTAGGGAGGACTCCATTCAGCCCCAGCATTTT.

The chain uses TRBV4-3 and TRBJ2-1; 7 bases align to TRBD1. J was trimmed by 4 bases and V by 1 base; bases with no gene match: 4. Germline CDR1 LGHNA, CDR2 YSLEER. The CDR3 extends over 15 amino acids. As DNA, the CDR3 is TGCGCCAGCAGCCAAGGACAGGGACCTTACAATGAGCAGTTCTTC. Amino acids: CASSQGQGPYNEQFF.